A selection of T cell receptor beta chains follows, all from one sample in a study of T-cell reconstitution after alpha-beta-depleted transplantation in children. From the PCR reads, TCRdb called clonotypes with MiXCR, one entry per CDR3 protein. The table records a few hundred thousand distinct CDR3 sequences, approximately 10% of them present only once. The sequenced sample was PBMCs from the stem cell graft donor, obtained from the stem cell graft. These receptors all come from a human donor who donated a stem cell graft to a child with acute lymphoblastic leukemia. CDR3s include the opening cysteine and the closing phenylalanine or tryptophan. D genes are given only for firm matches. Clone size appears in some rows only: once, few, many, or a class for an expanded clone.

>TRBV10-1|many|TRBJ2-3|.
CASSLDLTDTQYF
TGCGCCAGCAGTTTGGACCTCACAGATACGCAGTATTTT
>TRBV4-2|few|TRBJ1-2|.
CASSQELTNYGYTF
TGTGCCAGCAGCCAAGAATTGACTAACTATGGCTACACCTTC
>TRBV11-2|few|TRBJ2-3|TRBD1
CASGTGLKDTQYF
TGTGCCAGCGGGACAGGGCTTAAAGATACGCAGTATTTT
>TRBV20-1|.|TRBJ1-3|.
CSAQDSVSGNTIYF
TGCAGTGCGCAAGACAGCGTCTCTGGAAACACCATATATTTT
>TRBV20-1|few|TRBJ2-5|TRBD2
CSAREAIAGRQETQYF
TGCAGTGCTAGAGAAGCAATAGCGGGCCGGCAAGAGACCCAGTACTTC
>TRBV6-1|few|TRBJ1-4|.
CASRPSSGASNEKLFF
TGTGCCTCACGACCTTCCTCCGGGGCGTCTAATGAAAAACTGTTTTTT
>TRBV11-3|.|TRBJ2-1|.
CASSSYSEAEQFF
TGTGCCAGCAGTTCCTACAGCGAGGCTGAGCAGTTCTTC
>TRBV10-3|few|TRBJ2-1|TRBD2
CAIRGSSGLGSLSYNEQFF
TGTGCCATCAGGGGGTCTAGCGGGCTCGGTTCTTTATCGTACAATGAGCAGTTCTTC
>TRBV6-1|.|TRBJ1-1|TRBD1
CASSPDRGRVNTEAFF
TGTGCCAGCAGTCCTGACAGGGGAAGAGTGAACACTGAAGCTTTCTTT
>TRBV7-2|few|TRBJ2-7|.
CASSSGTAIYEQYF
TGTGCCAGCAGCTCCGGGACCGCCATCTACGAGCAGTACTTC
>TRBV9|.|TRBJ1-2|TRBD1
CASSVSGTAIGYTF
TGTGCCAGCAGCGTCAGTGGGACAGCTATTGGCTACACCTTC
>TRBV7-9|many|TRBJ2-7|TRBD1
CASSPTGDEQYF
TGTGCCAGCAGCCCGACAGGGGACGAGCAGTACTTC
>TRBV5-6|.|TRBJ1-2|.
CASNPKQGVANYGYTF
TGTGCCAGCAATCCTAAGCAGGGAGTAGCTAACTATGGCTACACCTTC
>TRBV6-5|.|TRBJ1-2|TRBD1
CASSYGTDINYGYTF
TGTGCCAGCAGTTATGGGACAGATATTAACTATGGCTACACCTTC
>TRBV12-3/TRBV12-4|many|TRBJ2-7|.
CASSLTGEQYF
TGTGCCAGCAGTTTGACCGGCGAGCAGTACTTC
>TRBV4-1|many|TRBJ2-6|.
CASSQEGGGIANVLTF
TGCGCCAGCAGCCAGGAAGGGGGAGGGATCGCCAACGTCCTGACTTTC
>TRBV11-2|.|TRBJ1-2|.
CASSLTGYRGYTF
TGTGCCAGCAGCTTAACAGGGTACAGAGGCTACACCTTC
>TRBV5-1|.|TRBJ2-7|TRBD1
CASSITGEGSYEQYF
TGCGCCAGCAGCATTACAGGGGAAGGATCCTACGAGCAGTACTTC
>TRBV14|.|TRBJ2-3|.
CASSQPTGLADTQYF
TGTGCCAGCAGCCAGCCTACAGGGTTAGCGGATACGCAGTATTTT
>TRBV18|few|TRBJ1-1|.
CASSPQRDNTEAFF
TGTGCCAGCTCTCCGCAAAGGGACAACACTGAAGCTTTCTTT
>TRBV7-8|many|TRBJ1-5|TRBD1
CASSWGTDSNQPQHF
TGTGCCAGCAGCTGGGGGACAGATAGCAATCAGCCCCAGCATTTT
>TRBV12-3/TRBV12-4|.|TRBJ1-1|.
CASSLTWSEAFF
TGTGCCAGCAGTTTAACTTGGTCTGAAGCTTTCTTT
>TRBV7-6|.|TRBJ1-2|.
CASSLGPGYGYTF
TGTGCCAGCAGCTTGGGACCGGGCTATGGCTACACCTTC
>TRBV3-1|.|TRBJ1-6|.
CASSQGDAGSLHF
TGTGCCAGCAGCCAAGGTGATGCAGGATCCCTCCACTTT
>TRBV6-5|few|TRBJ2-3|TRBD1
CASSSDRVGTDTQYF
TGTGCCAGCAGTTCGGACAGGGTTGGCACAGATACGCAGTATTTT
>TRBV5-1|few|TRBJ1-1|.
CASSSAFSNTEAFF
TGCGCCAGCAGCTCTGCATTCTCGAACACTGAAGCTTTCTTT
>TRBV27|.|TRBJ2-1|TRBD1
CASRLGQGTVLNEQFF
TGTGCCAGCAGACTGGGACAGGGGACGGTTTTAAATGAGCAGTTCTTC
>TRBV3-1|many|TRBJ1-3|TRBD1
CASSRRDRVSGTIYF
TGTGCCAGCAGCCGTCGGGACAGGGTATCTGGCACCATATATTTT
>TRBV4-2|many|TRBJ2-3|TRBD2
CASSQDESGGPTDTQYF
TGTGCCAGCAGCCAAGATGAAAGCGGGGGGCCCACAGATACGCAGTATTTT
>TRBV12-3/TRBV12-4|few|TRBJ2-5|.
CASSSRDLQETQYF
TGTGCCAGCAGTTCGCGGGACCTCCAAGAGACCCAGTACTTC
>TRBV28|many|TRBJ1-1|TRBD1
CAGRGPGMSGTEAFF
TGTGCCGGTAGGGGGCCGGGTATGTCGGGGACTGAAGCTTTCTTT
>TRBV6-4|many|TRBJ2-1|.
CASSDSQGGNEQFF
TGTGCCAGCAGTGACTCTCAGGGTGGCAATGAGCAGTTCTTC
>TRBV6-5|many|TRBJ1-2|.
CASSYSMTRGTNYGYTF
TGTGCCAGCAGTTACTCGATGACGAGGGGCACCAACTATGGCTACACCTTC
>TRBV7-2|few|TRBJ2-1|TRBD1
CASSWDRGGYNEQFF
TGTGCCAGCAGCTGGGACAGGGGGGGATACAATGAGCAGTTCTTC
>TRBV7-9|many|TRBJ1-1|.
CANRGAVNTEAFF
TGTGCCAACCGGGGGGCGGTGAACACTGAAGCTTTCTTT
>TRBV27|.|TRBJ1-2|.
CASRTGDTTYGYTF
TGTGCCAGCCGTACGGGGGACACTACCTATGGCTACACCTTC
>TRBV6-4|.|TRBJ1-1|.
CASSDSGRTPNTEAFF
TGTGCCAGCAGTGACTCGGGACGCACTCCGAACACTGAAGCTTTCTTT
>TRBV12-3/TRBV12-4|many|TRBJ1-6|TRBD1
CASSLGTGFSPLHF
TGTGCCAGCAGTTTAGGGACAGGTTTCTCACCCCTCCACTTT
>TRBV7-9|.|TRBJ2-3|.
CASSLEQGGYTDTQYF
TGTGCCAGCAGCTTAGAGCAAGGAGGGTACACAGATACGCAGTATTTT
>TRBV12-3/TRBV12-4|.|TRBJ1-2|.
CASSLEVYGYTF
TGTGCCAGCAGTTTGGAGGTATATGGCTACACCTTC
>TRBV6-2/TRBV6-3|many|TRBJ2-1|TRBD2
CASSLSGKQFF
TGTGCCAGCAGCTTAAGCGGGAAACAGTTCTTC
>TRBV4-3|.|TRBJ1-1|.
CASSQVRGGVNTEAFF
TGCGCCAGCAGCCAAGTTAGAGGGGGGGTGAACACTGAAGCTTTCTTT